The 15 T cell receptor beta chains reported below all come from one sample, sequenced in a study of Graves' ophthalmopathy and Graves' hyperthyroidism. For repertoire sequencing, the TCR beta CDR3 regions were amplified from RNA transcripts. The first-round RT-PCR employed HTBI primers together with the Qiagen OneStep RT-PCR kit. A multiplex PCR was then performed as the second round. TCRdb passed the multiplex PCR reads through MiXCR, listing each CDR3 protein once. Among around 600,000 distinct CDR3 sequences listed, roughly 41% were seen once. Sequenced sample: peripheral blood. The source is an adult man with Graves' ophthalmopathy.

The CDR3, as DNA: TGTGCCGTAGGCCCAGCGGCCCGACATAGCACAGATACGCAGTATTTT. This gives the protein CAVGPAARHSTDTQYF. The V and J genes are TRBV10-3 and TRBJ2-3, with D perhaps matching TRBD2 (5 bases). Trimming took off 11 bases at V and 0 bases at J, with 21 bases between the two ends. The CDR3 runs 16 residues. Germline CDR1 ENHRY, CDR2 SYGVKD.

In its sample, this clonotype was seen once. This sequence may be a read error, since a much larger clone differs from it by one base. V gene TRBV5-1 combines with J gene TRBJ2-5; D gene uncertain. Germline CDR1 is SGHRS and CDR2 is YFSETQ. The CDR3 length is 14 residues. V was clipped by 0 bases and J by 2 bases, with 8 bases between them. The CDR3 region is CASSLVIGQETQYF. The CDR3 DNA follows: TGCGCCAGCAGCTTGGTGATCGGTCAAGAGACCCAGTACTTC.

This sequence joins TRBV5-1 and TRBJ2-7; 7 nucleotides agree with TRBD2. The junction had 11 bases not matched to a gene; V was cut back by 2 bases and J by 0 bases. Germline assignment: CDR1 SGHRS and CDR2 YFSETQ. The CDR3 runs 17 residues. CDR3 sequence: CASSFAGVTEYSYEQYF. CDR3 DNA: TGCGCCAGCAGCTTCGCGGGGGTTACAGAATACTCCTACGAGCAGTACTTC.

To note about this clonotype: Mismatch with germline at one junction end may stem from a read error. This chain connects TRBV7-9 to TRBJ1-1; D gene uncertain. The CDR3 spans 13 residues. Germline CDR1 reads SEHNR; CDR2 reads FQNEAQ (reference sequence). Here the CDR3 reads CASSQGMNTEASF. The CDR3 nucleotides read TGTGCCAGCAGTCAAGGAATGAACACTGAAGCTTCCTTT.

This clonotype was seen ten or more times. The chain carries TRBV7-2 and TRBJ1-4; D possibly corresponds to TRBD1 (5 bases). Germline V gives CDR1 SGHTA, CDR2 FQGNSA. CDR3 size: 13 residues. V lost 4 bases, J lost 8 bases, and 11 bases lay in between. In DNA form, the CDR3 reads TGTGCCAGCAGCTGGGACTTCGGGGAAAAACTGTTTTTT. Translated, it gives CASSWDFGEKLFF.

The chain recombines TRBV2 with TRBJ2-6; D gene unclear. This CDR3 is 15 amino acids long. CDR1 is SNHLY and CDR2 is FYNNEI in the germline V gene. V dropped 6 bases and J dropped 0 bases, with 9 bases sitting between them. The CDR3 region has the DNA TGTGCCAGCAGAGTTGACAACTCTGGGGCCAACGTCCTGACTTTC. It yields the protein CASRVDNSGANVLTF.

A few counts support this clonotype. The chain has TRBV12-3 or TRBV12-4 and TRBJ1-2, with no clear D. Trimming pared 8 bases from V and 6 bases from J, leaving 16 bases between. CDR3 size: 13 residues. The CDR3 sequence is CASGETNLHGYTF. CDR3 in DNA: TGTGCCAGCGGGGAGACAAATCTGCATGGCTACACCTTC.

This clonotype was seen a few times. The chain carries TRBV27 and TRBJ1-5, with D unclear. V was clipped by 2 bases and J by 1 base, with 9 bases between them. Germline-derived CDR1 and CDR2 are MNHEY and SMNVEV (reference sequence). The CDR3 has 15 amino acids. CDR3 residues: CASSLNRGSNQPQHF. In DNA form, the CDR3 reads TGTGCCAGCAGTTTAAACAGAGGAAGCAATCAGCCCCAGCATTTT.

On this clonotype: It may be a read error: a sequence one base away is much more abundant. This chain joins TRBV27 and TRBJ2-5, with D hard to call. V dropped 11 bases and J dropped 5 bases, with 18 bases sitting between them. Germline V lookup: CDR1 MNHEY, CDR2 SMNVEV (reference sequence). The CDR3 is made up of 13 amino acids. The CDR3 protein is CAAPPRDRETQYF. CDR3 bases: TGTGCCGCCCCGCCTAGGGATAGGGAGACCCAGTACTTC.

This clonotype was seen only a few times. J is TRBJ2-2 and V is TRBV4-1; D might be TRBD2 (6 bases). CDR3 length: 16 amino acids. Germline loops: CDR1 MGHRA, CDR2 YSYEKL. Deletions cut 6 bases from V and 1 base from J, with 15 bases between. The CDR3 region is CASRGLGLMNTGELFF. The CDR3 DNA reads as TGCGCCAGCAGGGGTCTGGGACTCATGAACACCGGGGAGCTGTTTTTT.

As concerns this clonotype: A junction end diverges from the germline sequence, so it may reflect a read error. This rearrangement joins TRBV10-2 to TRBJ2-7; weak D call: TRBD1 (6 bases). The germline V gene encodes CDR1 WSHSY and CDR2 SAAADI. CDR3 length equals 12 residues. CDR3 protein: CASRQQGLEQYF. The CDR3 region has the DNA TGTGCCAGCAGACAACAGGGCCTCGAGCAGTACTTC.

This chain connects TRBV5-1 to TRBJ2-5; D may match TRBD1 or TRBD2 (6 bases each). The CDR3 spans 16 residues. Germline loops: CDR1 SGHRS, CDR2 YFSETQ. The V end lost 0 bases, the J end lost 1 base, and 13 bases lay between the germline ends. This CDR3 is CASSLGPSGAQETQYF. The DNA of the CDR3 is TGCGCCAGCAGCTTGGGGCCGTCGGGGGCCCAAGAGACCCAGTACTTC. The full variable domain, completed using reference TRBV5-1 and TRBJ2-5, is KAGVTQTPRYLIKTRGQQVTLSCSPISGHRSVSWYQQTPGQGLQFLFEYFSETQRNKGNFPGRFSGRQFSNSRSEMNVSTLELGDSALYLCASSLGPSGAQETQYFGPGTRLLVL.

This clonotype appeared a few times. This sequence joins TRBV20-1 and TRBJ1-3; D is unresolved. The CDR3 covers 16 residues. Germline V gene lookup returns CDR1 DFQATT and CDR2 SNEGSKA (reference sequence). V was trimmed by 0 bases and J by 2 bases, leaving 14 bases between them. The CDR3 here is CSARDVPPEAGNTIYF. The CDR3, as DNA: TGCAGTGCTAGAGATGTCCCTCCGGAGGCTGGAAACACCATATATTTT.

The CDR3 protein is CAISAGTGDGSNQPQHF. DNA of the CDR3: TGTGCCATCAGTGCTGGGACAGGGGACGGGAGCAATCAGCCCCAGCATTTT. This chain links TRBV10-3 with TRBJ1-5; 10 nucleotides align to TRBD1. The V gene's germline CDR1 is ENHRY and CDR2 SYGVKD. The junction had 7 bases not matched to a gene; V was cut back by 4 bases and J by 1 base. The CDR3 covers 17 residues.

This clonotype was found many times. The CDR3 here is CASSLRENYGYTF. The CDR3 DNA sequence: TGTGCCAGCAGCTTAAGAGAGAACTATGGCTACACCTTC. This rearrangement joins TRBV7-2 to TRBJ1-2; D is undetermined. The CDR3 covers 13 residues. V gave up 2 bases and J gave up 2 bases, with 6 bases separating them. CDR1 is SGHTA, CDR2 FQGNSA, per germline.